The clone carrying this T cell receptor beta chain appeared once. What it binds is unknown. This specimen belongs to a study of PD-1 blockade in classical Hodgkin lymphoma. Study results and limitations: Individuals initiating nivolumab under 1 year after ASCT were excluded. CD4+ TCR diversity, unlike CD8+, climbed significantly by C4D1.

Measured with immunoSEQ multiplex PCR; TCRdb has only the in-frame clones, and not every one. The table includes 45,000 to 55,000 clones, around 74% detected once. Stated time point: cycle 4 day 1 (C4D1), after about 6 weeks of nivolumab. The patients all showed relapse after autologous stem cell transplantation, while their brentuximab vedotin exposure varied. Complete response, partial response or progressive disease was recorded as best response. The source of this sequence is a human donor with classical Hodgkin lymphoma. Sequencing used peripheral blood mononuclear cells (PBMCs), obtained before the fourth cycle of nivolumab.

CDR3 amino acids: CSIRGLEDTQYF. In DNA, the CDR3 is TGCAGCATCCGAGGGTTGGAAGATACGCAGTATTTT. The rearrangement joins TRBV29-1 to TRBJ2-3, with D tentatively TRBD2 (5 bases). Between the trimmed V and J ends, which lost 8 bases and 5 bases, there was a span of 14 bases. This CDR3 has 12 amino acids. In germline, CDR1 is SQVTM, CDR2 ANQGSEA.